A single sample gave rise to the 9 T cell receptor beta chains below, sequenced in a study of graft-versus-host responses after intestinal transplantation. Method: immunoSEQ multiplex PCR; TCRdb's copy keeps in-frame clones and lacks some. The repertoire holds some 95,000 clones, with roughly 90% as singletons. These TCRs are of unknown antigen specificity. The starting material was unstimulated CD8+ T cells sorted from spleen or lymph node cells, obtained before intestinal transplant. These receptors were collected from a human donor who received an intestinal transplant.

This chain links TRBV5-6 with TRBJ1-3, with D unclear. This CDR3 contains 17 residues. Trimming removed 3 bases from V and 0 bases from J, with 16 bases in between. Germline values: CDR1 SGHDT, CDR2 YYEEEE. The CDR3 sequence is CASSSGSAGLSGNTIYF. As DNA, the CDR3 is TGTGCCAGCAGCTCCGGCTCGGCGGGCCTCTCTGGAAACACCATATATTTT. Drawing the rest from reference TRBV5-6 and TRBJ1-3, the complete variable domain is DAGVTQSPTHLIKTRGQQVTLRCSPKSGHDTVSWYQQALGQGPQFIFQYYEEEERQRGNFPDRFSGHQFPNYSSELNVNALLLGDSALYLCASSSGSAGLSGNTIYFGEGSWLTVV.

The V call is TRBV4-1, the J call TRBJ2-5, with TRBD2 matching 7 bases. From germline, CDR1 is MGHRA and CDR2 YSYEKL. With V trimmed by 2 bases and J by 6 bases, 3 bases remained unmatched. This CDR3 has 13 amino acids. CDR3 DNA: TGCGCCAGCAGCCAAAGAAGCGGGAAGACCCAGTACTTC. Protein: CASSQRSGKTQYF.

The chain couples TRBV7-9 to TRBJ1-2; D is possibly TRBD1 (6 bases). Trimming pared 7 bases from V and 6 bases from J, leaving 12 bases between. The CDR3 is made up of 12 amino acids. From germline, CDR1 is SEHNR and CDR2 FQNEAQ (reference sequence). CDR3 coding DNA: TGTGCCAGCATGCGAGGGGGACATGGCTACACCTTC. This encodes CASMRGGHGYTF.

The CDR3 reads CASSALAGGRSDTQYF. In nucleotides, the CDR3 is TGTGCCAGCAGCGCACTAGCGGGAGGAAGGTCAGATACGCAGTATTTT. The chain couples TRBV7-3 to TRBJ2-3; TRBD2 matches 12 bases. V gave up 5 bases and J gave up 4 bases; unmatched junction bases: 7. Germline loops: CDR1 SGHTA, CDR2 FQGTGA. The CDR3 runs 16 residues.

The chain recombines TRBV15 with TRBJ2-3, with a tentative D call TRBD2 (6 bases). V was cut by 0 bases and J by 5 bases, with 12 bases left in between. The CDR3 is 15 amino acids. Germline V CDR1 and CDR2: LNHNV, YYDKDF (reference sequence). CDR3 sequence (DNA): TGTGCCACCAGCAGAGATGCGGGACCGAGAGATACGCAGTATTTT. Translation gives CATSRDAGPRDTQYF.

V gene TRBV29-1 combines with J gene TRBJ1-1; D is unclear. The CDR3 extends over 13 amino acids. Germline values: CDR1 SQVTM, CDR2 ANQGSEA. Trimming cost V 6 bases and J 0 bases, with 11 bases left between them. CDR3 in amino acids: CSVPDTLNTEAFF. As DNA, the CDR3 is TGCAGCGTGCCTGACACCTTGAACACTGAAGCTTTCTTT.

This chain connects TRBV6-1 to TRBJ2-5; D gene ambiguous. V gave up 2 bases and J gave up 4 bases, with 14 bases separating them. Germline CDR1 MNHNS, CDR2 SASEGT. CDR3 length: 15 residues. The CDR3 bases are TGTGCCAGCAGTGAATCGGTGCTAGACCCAGAGACCCAGTACTTC. Its protein product is CASSESVLDPETQYF.

The chain has TRBV9 and TRBJ2-3, with 10 bases matching TRBD1. Unmatched junction bases numbered 5, after V lost 2 bases and J lost 2 bases. This CDR3 is built from 16 residues. Looked up from germline, CDR1 is SGDLS and CDR2 is YYNGEE. The CDR3 nucleotides are TGTGCCAGCAGCGTGCGGGACAGGGGCTTCACAGATACGCAGTATTTT. The encoded protein is CASSVRDRGFTDTQYF.

This chain connects TRBV4-1 to TRBJ1-5; TRBD1 matches 9 bases. V was pared by 0 bases and J by 6 bases, with 9 bases of the junction left unmatched. Germline V gives CDR1 MGHRA, CDR2 YSYEKL. The CDR3 is 17 residues long. CDR3 protein: CASSQDGGQGLGQPQHF. As DNA, the CDR3 is TGCGCCAGCAGCCAAGATGGTGGACAGGGGTTGGGTCAGCCCCAGCATTTT.